This T cell receptor beta chain was sequenced during a study of blood T cell repertoires in COVID-19. About the study: Acute and convalescent COVID-19 samples came from the United States, Italy and Spain. The cDNA or gDNA used as material had been derived from T cells, B-cell-depleted T cells, or PBMCs.

Per the original methods: Estimation of nucleated cell counts was performed using reference gene primer amplification. Clones were read by immunoSEQ multiplex PCR, and TCRdb kept only the in-frame ones, dropping some. V, J and clone size are those of that table, while D and trimming were read from the DNA. The sample shows roughly 190,000 clones, 82% of them seen only once. From germline, CDR1 is MGHDK and CDR2 SYGVNS. The CDR3 loop spans 16 amino acids. The V end was cut by 6 bases, the J end by 0 bases, with 12 bases between. Seattle patients were enrolled during active infection and followed longitudinally.

Sequencing used peripheral blood. V and J are TRBV25-1 and TRBJ1-6; D is undetermined. This TCR was recovered from a woman aged 60-70 years with COVID-19, enrolled during active disease. CDR3 nucleotides: TGTGCCAGCAGAGCGGCCGGTAGCTCCTATAATTCACCCCTCCACTTT. Protein sequence: CASRAAGSSYNSPLHF.